Listed below are T cell receptor beta chains from one sample, sequenced in a study of cytomegalovirus exposure and HLA in healthy donors. Using immunoSEQ multiplex PCR, the repertoire was profiled, and TCRdb retains in-frame clones only, with some absent. The sample shows approximately 90,000 clones, around four fifths of them seen only once. Sequenced: PBMCs. Receptor source: a male donor in good health and CMV-seronegative. Each CDR3 is given with its conserved first and last residue. A D gene is named only where the DNA matches it firmly. Where a row states a size, it is once, few, many or the class of an expanded clone; other rows omit it.

size	V	J	D	CDR3	DNA
few	TRBV12-5	TRBJ1-2	.	CASGLDSDPFYGYTF	TGTGCTAGTGGTCTAGATTCGGATCCCTTCTATGGCTACACCTTC
.	TRBV7-2	TRBJ2-1	TRBD2	CASSPGGGTTYNEQFF	TGTGCCAGCAGCCCCGGGGGGGGGACCACCTACAATGAGCAGTTCTTC
.	TRBV5-6	TRBJ1-1	.	CASSLRTTFTEAFF	TGTGCCAGCAGCTTGAGGACTACCTTCACTGAAGCTTTCTTT
.	TRBV11-2	TRBJ2-1	TRBD2	CASSFGTGLSRNEQFF	TGTGCCAGCAGCTTCGGAACGGGACTATCTCGGAATGAGCAGTTCTTC
.	TRBV11-3	TRBJ2-6	TRBD1	CASSQGATGANVLTF	TGTGCCAGCAGCCAGGGGGCGACTGGGGCCAACGTCCTGACTTTC
.	TRBV5-1	TRBJ2-7	.	CASSLQGFGEQYF	TGCGCCAGCAGCTTACAGGGTTTCGGCGAGCAGTACTTC
.	TRBV7-2	TRBJ1-2	.	CASSLASWRAGNYGYTF	TGTGCCAGCAGCTTAGCGAGCTGGAGGGCGGGCAACTATGGCTACACCTTC
.	TRBV6-5	TRBJ2-5	TRBD1	CASSSHGTGGGMQYF	TGTGCCAGCAGTTCTCACGGGACAGGGGGCGGGATGCAGTACTTC
.	TRBV29-1	TRBJ2-2	TRBD2	CSARGGPANTGELFF	TGCAGCGCACGGGGGGGACCTGCGAACACCGGGGAGCTGTTTTTT
.	TRBV5-4	TRBJ2-7	.	CASSQDGSSYEQYF	TGTGCCAGCAGTCAGGACGGGAGCTCCTACGAGCAGTACTTC
few	TRBV7-6	TRBJ1-5	.	CASSAKQGVYQPQHF	TGTGCCAGCAGCGCGAAGCAGGGCGTCTATCAGCCCCAGCATTTT
once	TRBV7-2	TRBJ1-2	.	CASSLLRRDGSGYTF	TGTGCCAGCAGCTTACTGCGCAGGGATGGAAGTGGCTACACCTTC
.	TRBV5-5	TRBJ1-5	.	CASSLNADFNQPQHF	TGTGCCAGCAGCTTGAACGCCGACTTCAATCAGCCCCAGCATTTT
.	TRBV5-1	TRBJ2-5	.	CASSLGRQETQYF	TGCGCCAGCAGCTTGGGCAGGCAAGAGACCCAGTACTTC
.	TRBV7-3	TRBJ1-2	.	CASSSSTAYGYTF	TGTGCCAGCAGCTCATCTACAGCCTATGGCTACACCTTC
.	TRBV18	TRBJ1-1	.	CATTGDRNTEAFF	TGTGCCACCACAGGAGACAGGAACACTGAAGCTTTCTTT
.	TRBV5-1	TRBJ2-5	TRBD2	CASRGLAANLGETQYF	TGCGCCAGCAGGGGGCTAGCGGCTAACCTGGGCGAGACCCAGTACTTC
.	TRBV2	TRBJ2-7	TRBD1	CASRRQGYEQYF	TGTGCCAGTAGAAGACAGGGCTACGAGCAGTACTTC
.	TRBV28	TRBJ2-7	TRBD2	CASSLLLAGKYEQYF	TGTGCCAGCAGTCTACTACTAGCGGGAAAATACGAGCAGTACTTC
.	TRBV28	TRBJ1-5	.	CASSLLQGAHSNQPQHF	TGTGCCAGCAGCCTACTACAGGGAGCACATAGCAATCAGCCCCAGCATTTT
.	TRBV6-4	TRBJ2-3	.	CASSDGGASTDTQYF	TGTGCCAGCAGTGACGGCGGGGCTAGCACAGATACGCAGTATTTT
.	TRBV7-8	TRBJ2-5	TRBD1	CASSPDRVGLVQETQYF	TGTGCCAGCAGCCCGGACAGGGTAGGCTTGGTTCAAGAGACCCAGTACTTC
.	TRBV9	TRBJ1-4	.	CASSVQGGKEKLFF	TGTGCCAGCAGCGTACAGGGCGGGAAGGAAAAACTGTTTTTT
few	TRBV28	TRBJ2-7	.	CASSLQGPYEQYF	TGTGCCAGCAGTTTACAGGGCCCCTACGAGCAGTACTTC
.	TRBV29-1	TRBJ2-7	TRBD1	CSVEGLRGQGSYEQYF	TGCAGCGTTGAAGGTCTGAGGGGACAGGGCTCTTACGAGCAGTACTTC
.	TRBV7-3	TRBJ2-1	TRBD1	CASSSSGGSYNEQFF	TGTGCCAGCAGCTCCTCAGGGGGATCCTACAATGAGCAGTTCTTC
.	TRBV4-3	TRBJ1-6	.	CASSQGGDSPLHF	TGCGCCAGCAGCCAAGGGGGGGATTCACCCCTCCACTTT
few	TRBV27	TRBJ2-2	.	CASSLTSGEPNTGELFF	TGTGCCAGCAGCCTAACCTCAGGGGAGCCGAACACCGGGGAGCTGTTTTTT
.	TRBV9	TRBJ2-7	.	CASSIHPGSSYEQYF	TGTGCCAGCAGCATTCACCCGGGATCGTCCTACGAGCAGTACTTC
.	TRBV7-8	TRBJ1-5	.	CASSLGKGGNQPQHF	TGTGCCAGCAGCTTAGGGAAGGGGGGCAATCAGCCCCAGCATTTT
.	TRBV28	TRBJ1-5	.	CASSSGGYSNQPQHF	TGTGCCAGCAGCTCAGGAGGTTATAGCAATCAGCCCCAGCATTTT
.	TRBV19	TRBJ2-3	TRBD2	CASSIGLAGVGNTQYF	TGTGCCAGTAGTATAGGACTAGCGGGGGTAGGGAATACGCAGTATTTT
.	TRBV15	TRBJ1-1	.	CATSRDRGEAAFF	TGTGCCACCAGCAGGGACCGGGGGGAGGCGGCTTTCTTT
.	TRBV21-1	TRBJ1-5	.	CASSKVKQGDRNQPQHF	TGTGCCAGCAGCAAAGTTAAACAGGGGGATAGGAATCAGCCCCAGCATTTT
few	TRBV4-3	TRBJ1-6	.	CASSQREGSSYNSPLHF	TGCGCCAGCAGCCAACGGGAGGGGAGCTCCTATAATTCACCCCTCCACTTT
.	TRBV6-1	TRBJ1-2	TRBD1	CASRMGQANYGYTF	TGTGCCAGCAGGATGGGACAGGCGAACTATGGCTACACCTTC
many	TRBV11-2	TRBJ2-5	TRBD1	CASSLGTVETQYF	TGTGCCAGCAGCCTTGGGACAGTCGAGACCCAGTACTTC
.	TRBV5-1	TRBJ1-1	TRBD1	CASSPTGQAYTEAFF	TGCGCCAGCAGCCCCACAGGACAGGCGTACACTGAAGCTTTCTTT